These T cell receptor beta chains were read from a single sample in a study of T cells in Graves' hyperthyroidism and ophthalmopathy. TCRdb reprocessed the multiplex PCR reads via MiXCR and lists one record per CDR3 protein. The sample records about 640,000 distinct CDR3 sequences, 20% being singletons. The sequencing input was blood. The receptors come from a man aged 30 to 45 with Graves' ophthalmopathy. Both conserved end residues are part of each CDR3. A D gene is named only where the DNA matches it firmly. Some rows have no size entry. The others give once, few or many, or a class for an expanded clone.

clone_size	v_call	j_call	d_call	cdr3_nt	cdr3_aa
many	TRBV27	TRBJ1-2	-	TGTGCCAGCAGCCGGGGGTCGGACGGACACTATGGCTACACCTTC	CASSRGSDGHYGYTF
once	TRBV25-1	TRBJ2-7	-	TGTGCCAGCAGTGAAGGGGATTCATCCGAGCAGTACTTC	CASSEGDSSEQYF
many	TRBV19	TRBJ2-3	TRBD2	TGTGCCAGTTCGAGCGGGAGCACCACAGATACGCAGTATTTT	CASSSGSTTDTQYF
few	TRBV20-1	TRBJ2-7	TRBD1	TGCAAGTTGGCCAGGGGGAATGACGAGCAGTACTTC	CKLARGNDEQYF
few	TRBV19	TRBJ1-1	-	TGTGCCAGTAGTAGGAGACACGCCTTGAACACTGAAGCTTTCTTT	CASSRRHALNTEAFF
few	TRBV2	TRBJ2-3	-	TGTGCCAGCAGGCCCCCCTTGGATACGCAGTATTTT	CASRPPLDTQYF
few	TRBV6-1	TRBJ2-7	-	TGTGCCAGCAGTGATACAGGGTTCTACGAGCAGTACTTC	CASSDTGFYEQYF
many	TRBV7-9	TRBJ2-7	-	TGTGCCAGCAGCTTAGGGGGCCATCAATACGAGCAGTACTTC	CASSLGGHQYEQYF
many	TRBV6-2/TRBV6-3	TRBJ1-1	-	TGTGCCAGCAGTTACGGGAGCAACACTGAAGCTTTCTTT	CASSYGSNTEAFF
-	TRBV28	TRBJ2-7	TRBD2	TGTGCCAGCAGTCCCCCGGGACTAGCGGGAGACCTCTACGAGCAGTACTTC	CASSPPGLAGDLYEQYF
-	TRBV2	TRBJ2-1	TRBD2	TGTGCCAGCAGCCTAGCGGGAGCTCGGGAGCAGTTCTTC	CASSLAGAREQFF
few	TRBV4-1	TRBJ2-7	TRBD1	TGCGCCAGCAGCCACGCGACAGGGGGCTTGTACGAGCAGTACTTC	CASSHATGGLYEQYF
-	TRBV14	TRBJ1-6	-	TGTGCCAGCAGCCAAAACTTCGGGACTTCACCCCTCCACTTT	CASSQNFGTSPLHF
few	TRBV28	TRBJ2-3	-	TGTGCCAGCAGCCCGACCGACGCTCAGGGGCAGTATTTT	CASSPTDAQGQYF
few	TRBV12-3/TRBV12-4	TRBJ1-1	-	TGTGCCAGCAGTACGGGATCTGAAGCTTTCTTT	CASSTGSEAFF
-	TRBV27	TRBJ1-1	-	TGTGCCAGCAGTTTGGGGTGGGGCACTGAAGCTTTCTTT	CASSLGWGTEAFF
-	TRBV6-2/TRBV6-3	TRBJ1-5	TRBD1	TGTGCCAGCAGTCGTAGGGGACAGGGTGATCAGCCCCAGCATTTT	CASSRRGQGDQPQHF
once	TRBV4-2	TRBJ2-2	TRBD1	TGTGCCAGCAGCCACGACAGGGGACGTACCGGGGAGCTGTTTTTT	CASSHDRGRTGELFF
-	TRBV7-9	TRBJ2-1	-	TGTGCCAGCAGCAAAGGGAGTGAGCAGTTCTTC	CASSKGSEQFF
few	TRBV9	TRBJ1-1	-	TGTGCCAGCAGCGTAGAGTGGACACAGAACACTGAAGCTTTCTTT	CASSVEWTQNTEAFF
few	TRBV18	TRBJ2-7	-	TGTGCCAGCACTCAACGGGGCCCCTCCTACGAGCAGTACTTC	CASTQRGPSYEQYF
-	TRBV28	TRBJ2-3	TRBD2	TGTGCCAGCAGTTTGTGGACTAGCGGGAGGTCTACCGATACGCAGTATTTT	CASSLWTSGRSTDTQYF
few	TRBV3-1	TRBJ1-2	-	TGTGCCAGCAGCCAAGATATGGAGGGCAGGGCACCTTATGGCTACACCTTC	CASSQDMEGRAPYGYTF
many	TRBV30	TRBJ2-2	TRBD2	TGTGCCTGGAGTGTAACTAGCGAGAACACCGGGGAGCTGTTTTTT	CAWSVTSENTGELFF
-	TRBV27	TRBJ2-7	TRBD1	TGTGCCAGCAGTTTAAGGGACAGGGCCGCCTACGAGCAGTACTTC	CASSLRDRAAYEQYF
many	TRBV2	TRBJ1-5	-	TGTGCCCGATCCACAGGTAATAGCAATCAGCCCCAGCATTTT	CARSTGNSNQPQHF
many	TRBV7-2	TRBJ2-3	-	TGTGCCACCTCCCCGCCCGCAGATACGCAGTATTTT	CATSPPADTQYF
-	TRBV4-1	TRBJ2-7	-	TGCGCCAGCAGCCACACCTCCGGGACGTCCGTCTCCTACGAGCAGTACTTC	CASSHTSGTSVSYEQYF
many	TRBV20-1	TRBJ2-3	-	TGCAGTGCTAGAGCCGGACCATCTACGGATACGCAGTATTTT	CSARAGPSTDTQYF
-	TRBV20-1	TRBJ1-4	-	TGCAGTGCTCCGACAGTCGTCGGAGAAAAACTGTTTTTT	CSAPTVVGEKLFF
few	TRBV13	TRBJ2-7	TRBD2	TGTGCCAGCAGCTTTAGACTAGCGGGAGGGTACGAGCAGTACTTC	CASSFRLAGGYEQYF
-	TRBV18	TRBJ1-5	TRBD1	TGTGCCAGCTCATCACAGGGGCGACAAAGCAATCAGCCCCAGCATTTT	CASSSQGRQSNQPQHF
-	TRBV29-1	TRBJ1-5	-	TGCAGCGTGCCCCGCAGGAGAGACAATCAGCCCCAGCATTTT	CSVPRRRDNQPQHF
many	TRBV11-2	TRBJ2-7	-	TGTGCCAGCAGCCCGCTTTCTTCAATCATCTACGAGCAGTACTTC	CASSPLSSIIYEQYF
-	TRBV19	TRBJ2-7	-	TGTGCCAGTAGTATAGCACAGGGTACCTACGAGCAGTACTTC	CASSIAQGTYEQYF
-	TRBV18	TRBJ2-1	TRBD2	TGTGCCAGCTCTCCTTCCCTAGCGGGAGGCTATGAGCAGTTCTTC	CASSPSLAGGYEQFF
few	TRBV3-1	TRBJ2-3	-	TGTGCCAGCAGCGAGCAGACCACTCGCACAGATACGCAGTATTTT	CASSEQTTRTDTQYF
few	TRBV27	TRBJ1-6	TRBD1	TGTGCCAGCAGTTTATGGGCAGGGGGAGAATCACCCCTCCACTTT	CASSLWAGGESPLHF
few	TRBV4-3	TRBJ2-5	TRBD1	TGCGCCAGCAGCCCCAACCCCTCGGGACAGGGCCTACAAGAGACCCAGTACTTC	CASSPNPSGQGLQETQYF
many	TRBV11-2	TRBJ1-4	-	TGTGCCAGCAGCTTAAATAGGGTGACTAATGAAAAACTGTTTTTT	CASSLNRVTNEKLFF
-	TRBV5-1	TRBJ2-1	-	TGCGCCAGCAGCTTGTTGCCTGGGCGGGATGAGCAGTTCTTC	CASSLLPGRDEQFF
few	TRBV11-2	TRBJ1-6	-	TGTGCCAGCAGCTTAGACCCGGGCCCTAATTCACCCCTCCACTTT	CASSLDPGPNSPLHF
few	TRBV24-1	TRBJ2-7	TRBD2	TGTGCCACCAGTTCTAGCGGGAACTCCTACGAGCAGTACTTC	CATSSSGNSYEQYF
-	TRBV7-9	TRBJ1-5	-	TGTGCCAGCAGCTTATCGGGGGAGGAACCCCAGCATTTT	CASSLSGEEPQHF
many	TRBV7-2	TRBJ2-7	TRBD2	TGTGCCAGCAGCCCTCCCGGGACTAGCGGGTTCTACGAGCAGTACTTC	CASSPPGTSGFYEQYF
-	TRBV12-3/TRBV12-4	TRBJ2-3	-	TGTGCCAGCGCCCGAAGTACAGGGAGGACAGATACGCAGTATTTT	CASARSTGRTDTQYF
-	TRBV28	TRBJ2-4	-	TGTGCCAGCAGTTTCGAGGCAGGATTAGCCAAAAACATTCAGTACTTC	CASSFEAGLAKNIQYF
few	TRBV27	TRBJ2-2	-	TGTGCCAGCAGTACCCATGACACCTTGAACACCGGGGAGCTGTTTTTT	CASSTHDTLNTGELFF
-	TRBV7-9	TRBJ2-7	TRBD2	TGTGCCAGCCGGGAGGGGCGCACCTACGAGCAGTACTTC	CASREGRTYEQYF
many	TRBV5-1	TRBJ2-7	-	TGCGCCAGCAGCCTGAACGCCGGCAGGGGCTACGAGCAGTACTTC	CASSLNAGRGYEQYF
-	TRBV12-3/TRBV12-4	TRBJ2-7	-	TGTGCCAGCACCCCCAGTTACTCCTACGAGCAGTACTTC	CASTPSYSYEQYF